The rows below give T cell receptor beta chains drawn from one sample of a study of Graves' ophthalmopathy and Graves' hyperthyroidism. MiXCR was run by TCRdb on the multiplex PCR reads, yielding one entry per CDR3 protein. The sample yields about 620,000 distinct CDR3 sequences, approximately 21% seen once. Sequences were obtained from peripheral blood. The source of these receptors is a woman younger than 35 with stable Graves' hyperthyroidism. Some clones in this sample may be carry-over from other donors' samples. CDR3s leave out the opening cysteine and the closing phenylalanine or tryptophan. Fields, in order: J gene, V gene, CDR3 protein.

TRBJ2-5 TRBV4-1 ASSILEQGETQY
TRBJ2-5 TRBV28 ASSLYKRQDQETQY
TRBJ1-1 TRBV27 ASSLLAGAGEAF
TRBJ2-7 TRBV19 ASSRVPYEQY
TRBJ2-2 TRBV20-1 SARGPGPPNTGELF
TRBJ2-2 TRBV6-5 ASSYTGVTVGELF
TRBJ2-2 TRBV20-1 SARDPRANTGELF
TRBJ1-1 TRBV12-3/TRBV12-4 ASSFRFNTEAF
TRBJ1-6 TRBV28 ASRLIEQNYNSPLH
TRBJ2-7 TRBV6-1 ASSEGLGRTYEQY
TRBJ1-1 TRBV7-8 ASSPPASIGHLNTEAF
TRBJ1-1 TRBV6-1 AYRQGLNTEAF
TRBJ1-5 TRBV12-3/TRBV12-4 ASIKGRDNQPQH
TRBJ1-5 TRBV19 ASMSGFGQPQH
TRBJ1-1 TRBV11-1 ASSLLGTGANTEAF
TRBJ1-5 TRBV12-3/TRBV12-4 ASSLGPRDSNQPQH
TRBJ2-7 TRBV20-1 SAHRGRGEQY
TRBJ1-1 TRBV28 ASSDWTGWGETEAF
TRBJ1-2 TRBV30 AWSRDNNYGYT
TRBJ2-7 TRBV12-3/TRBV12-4 ASSSTGGPYEQY
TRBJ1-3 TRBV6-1 ASTERRNSGNTIY
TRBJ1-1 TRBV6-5 ASSNFGTGNTEAF
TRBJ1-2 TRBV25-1 ASNDRSDPNYGYT
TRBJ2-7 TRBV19 ASRSSGSHEQY
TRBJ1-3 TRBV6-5 ASSYSLTSSGNTIY
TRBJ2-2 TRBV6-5 ASSYLGPGQGTGELF
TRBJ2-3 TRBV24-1 ATSPEAGYGTDTQY
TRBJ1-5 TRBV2 ASTKTGVSNQPQH
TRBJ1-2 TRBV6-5 ASSWDRNYGYT
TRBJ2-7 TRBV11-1 ASSPGGREQY
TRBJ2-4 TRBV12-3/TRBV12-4 ASSPRLAKNIQY
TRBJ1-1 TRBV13 ASSPGTWTEAF
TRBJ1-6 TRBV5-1 ASSIDRAGSPLH
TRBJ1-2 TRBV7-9 ASSLVGYSYGYT
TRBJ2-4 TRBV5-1 ASSLQGEAKNIQY
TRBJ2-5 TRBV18 ASSPPSGQRQETQY
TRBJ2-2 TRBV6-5 ASSWTDATGELF
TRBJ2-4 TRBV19 ASRREFAAKNIQY
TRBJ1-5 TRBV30 AWSKAFGAGGNQPQH
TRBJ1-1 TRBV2 ASRRQGARITEAF
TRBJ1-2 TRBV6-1 ASSEAPSYGYT
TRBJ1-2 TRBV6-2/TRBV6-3 ASSFRDRNYGYT
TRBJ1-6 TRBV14 ASSQDQRSNSPLH
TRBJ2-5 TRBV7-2 ASSASSGRGQETQY
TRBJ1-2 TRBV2 ASSGQGPYGYT
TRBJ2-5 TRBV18 ASSPNAMTGTETQY
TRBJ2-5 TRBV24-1 ATSEGTGMYQETQY
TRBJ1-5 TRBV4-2 ASSQVGWGQGGQPQH
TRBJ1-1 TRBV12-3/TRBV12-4 ASTLTAEAF